Listed here is a single T cell receptor beta chain. V shed 5 bases, J shed 1 base, and the junction held 8 bases outside the gene matches. Germline CDR1 and CDR2: ENHRY and SYGVKD. This CDR3 has 15 amino acids. Original processing methods: Scientists estimated how many nucleated cells there were by amplifying reference gene primers. This table comes from immunoSEQ multiplex PCR, and its TCRdb copy is limited to in-frame clones, with some not included. For V, J and clone size, that table is used; D and trimming come from the DNA. The sample carries about 200,000 clones, about 86% recorded once. These data belong to a study of blood T cell repertoires in COVID-19. Study-level information: Acute and convalescent COVID-19 specimens originated in the United States, Italy and Spain. Nucleic acid was either cDNA or gDNA, and it came from T cells, B-cell-depleted T cells, or PBMCs.

The chain is built from TRBV10-3 and TRBJ2-7; 7 nucleotides line up with TRBD2. Input material: peripheral blood. This clonotype was sampled from a woman aged 70 to 79 with acute or convalescent COVID-19. The CDR3 coding sequence is TGTGCCATCAGTACGACCTGGGGGGGGTCCTACGAGCAGTACTTC. This gives the protein CAISTTWGGSYEQYF.